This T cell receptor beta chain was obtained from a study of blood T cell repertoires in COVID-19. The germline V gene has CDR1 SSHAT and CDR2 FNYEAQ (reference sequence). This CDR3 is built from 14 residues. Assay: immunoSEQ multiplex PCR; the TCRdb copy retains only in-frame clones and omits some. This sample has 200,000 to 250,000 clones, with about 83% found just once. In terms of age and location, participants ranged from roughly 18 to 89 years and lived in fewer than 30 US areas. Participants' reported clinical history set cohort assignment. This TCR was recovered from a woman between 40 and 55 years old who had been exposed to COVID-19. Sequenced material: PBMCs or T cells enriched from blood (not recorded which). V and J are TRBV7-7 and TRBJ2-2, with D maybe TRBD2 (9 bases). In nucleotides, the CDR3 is TGTGCTAGCGGGGGACAGGACAGCACCGGGGAGCTGTTTTTT. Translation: CASGGQDSTGELFF.